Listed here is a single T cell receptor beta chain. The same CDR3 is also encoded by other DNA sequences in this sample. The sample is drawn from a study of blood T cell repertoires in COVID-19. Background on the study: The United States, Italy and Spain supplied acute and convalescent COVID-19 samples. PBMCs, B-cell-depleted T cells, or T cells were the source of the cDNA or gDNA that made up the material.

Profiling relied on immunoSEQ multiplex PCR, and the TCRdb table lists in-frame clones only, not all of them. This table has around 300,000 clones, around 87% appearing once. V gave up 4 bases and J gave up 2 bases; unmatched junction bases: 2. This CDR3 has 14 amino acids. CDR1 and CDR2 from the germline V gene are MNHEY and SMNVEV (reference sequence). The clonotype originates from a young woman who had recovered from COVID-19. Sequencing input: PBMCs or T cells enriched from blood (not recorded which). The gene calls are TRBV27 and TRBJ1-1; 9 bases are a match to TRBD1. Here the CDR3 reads CASSSGQGNTEAFF. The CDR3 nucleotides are TGTGCCAGCAGTTCGGGACAGGGTAACACTGAAGCTTTCTTT.